Listed here are 13 T cell receptor beta chains from one sample, sequenced in a study of blood T cell repertoires in COVID-19. The protocol was immunoSEQ multiplex PCR, while the TCRdb copy is restricted to in-frame clones and leaves out a portion. This sample yields 300,000 to 500,000 clones, of which roughly 88% are seen a single time; 2% to 2.5% belongs to the top ten. The source material was PBMCs or T cells enriched from blood (not recorded which). These receptors were taken from a woman between 40 and 50 years old with acute COVID-19.

This rearrangement joins TRBV15 to TRBJ1-1; weak D call: TRBD1 (6 bases). In germline, CDR1 is LNHNV, CDR2 YYDKDF (reference sequence). Deletions cut 5 bases from V and 3 bases from J, with 7 bases between. CDR3 size: 12 residues. The CDR3 sequence: CATSPGDTEAFF. CDR3 in DNA: TGTGCCACCAGCCCAGGGGACACTGAAGCTTTCTTT.

The gene calls are TRBV19 and TRBJ2-3; 8 bases are shared with TRBD1. V was clipped by 10 bases and J by 9 bases; unmatched bases: 9. The V gene's germline CDR1 is LNHDA and CDR2 SQIVND (reference sequence). This CDR3 has 12 residues. CDR3 residues: CATHSGGGTQYF. The DNA for the CDR3 is TGTGCCACACACTCAGGGGGCGGGACGCAGTATTTT.

This sequence joins TRBV6-5 and TRBJ2-7; a possible D gene is TRBD1 (6 bases). Germline V gene sequence: CDR1 MNHEY, CDR2 SVGAGI. V lost 4 bases to trimming and J lost 2 bases, with 15 bases between them. This CDR3 is built from 15 residues. The CDR3 protein is CASSLGWDIPYEQYF. The CDR3 coding sequence is TGTGCCAGCAGTTTGGGCTGGGACATTCCCTACGAGCAGTACTTC.

V gene TRBV30 combines with J gene TRBJ1-2; no reliable D call. Germline V lookup: CDR1 GTSNPN, CDR2 SVGIG (reference sequence). The CDR3 extends over 14 amino acids. V lost 5 bases to trimming and J lost 0 bases, with 13 bases between them. The CDR3 sequence: CAWSYSHANYGYTF. In nucleotides, the CDR3 is TGTGCCTGGTCTTACAGTCACGCTAACTATGGCTACACCTTC.

The chain has TRBV7-8 and TRBJ1-1; 7 nucleotides match TRBD1. V was pared by 5 bases and J by 2 bases, with 8 bases of the junction left unmatched. The germline V gene has CDR1 SGHVS and CDR2 FQNEAQ. This CDR3 region has 15 residues. CDR3 protein: CASSPSGTVNTEAFF. In nucleotides, the CDR3 is TGTGCCAGCAGCCCGTCTGGGACAGTAAACACTGAAGCTTTCTTT.

The V call is TRBV5-1, the J call TRBJ1-2; 7 bases match TRBD1. Germline loops: CDR1 SGHRS, CDR2 YFSETQ. After removal of 4 bases from V and 3 bases from J, the junction contained 3 bases not matched to a gene. This CDR3 region has 13 residues. As DNA, the CDR3 is TGCGCCAGCAGCGCCGGGACAGACTATGGCTACACCTTC. This encodes CASSAGTDYGYTF.

This clone was seen only once. The chain links TRBV6-1 to TRBJ2-3; the match to TRBD2 covers 8 bases. The CDR3 is 16 residues long. CDR1 MNHNS and CDR2 SASEGT come from the germline V gene. V gave up 1 base and J gave up 4 bases; unmatched junction bases: 7. CDR3 residues: CASSEVGGVWSDTQYF. DNA of the CDR3: TGTGCCAGCAGTGAAGTCGGGGGGGTGTGGTCAGATACGCAGTATTTT.

The rearrangement uses TRBV7-2 and TRBJ1-2, with 10 positions matching TRBD1. Per the germline V gene, CDR1 is SGHTA and CDR2 is FQGNSA. V gave up 5 bases and J gave up 10 bases; unmatched junction bases: 7. CDR3 length: 13 amino acids. The CDR3 DNA is TGTGCCAGCAGCCGGGGACAGGGGAAGGACTACACCTTC. Translation gives CASSRGQGKDYTF.

The V and J genes are TRBV15 and TRBJ1-2, with 8 nucleotides matching TRBD1. The germline V gene encodes CDR1 LNHNV and CDR2 YYDKDF (reference sequence). V lost 0 bases, J lost 8 bases, and 11 bases stayed unmatched. The CDR3 has 16 amino acids. The CDR3 sequence is CATSRDDRGLPGGYTF. CDR3 DNA sequence: TGTGCCACCAGCAGAGACGACAGGGGACTTCCTGGAGGCTACACCTTC.

This chain uses TRBV15 with TRBJ2-3, with 11 nucleotides matching TRBD1. The germline V gene encodes CDR1 LNHNV and CDR2 YYDKDF (reference sequence). Trimming took 1 base from V and 6 from J; bases not matched to a gene: 15. The CDR3 length is 19 residues. CDR3 in amino acids: CATSRGPRAGQGAADTQYF. The CDR3 nucleotides are TGTGCCACCAGCAGAGGGCCGCGGGCAGGACAGGGGGCTGCGGATACGCAGTATTTT.

About this clone: Additional DNA sequences in this sample encode the identical CDR3. V usage is TRBV7-9 and J usage is TRBJ1-2; 9 bases fit TRBD1. The V segment lost 5 bases and the J segment 8 bases; nucleotides outside the gene matches: 6. Per germline, CDR1 SEHNR and CDR2 FQNEAQ (reference sequence). This CDR3 region has 13 residues. The CDR3 nucleotides are TGTGCCAGCAGCCTGGGACAGGGCGGGGGCTACACCTTC. It specifies CASSLGQGGGYTF.

DNA for the CDR3: TGCGCCAGCAGCGTTAATACAGGGTCCGGGGCCAACGTCCTGACTTTC. Translation gives CASSVNTGSGANVLTF. The chain has TRBV5-1 and TRBJ2-6; D is possibly TRBD1 (6 bases). V was pared by 4 bases and J by 4 bases, with 15 bases between. The V gene's germline CDR1 is SGHRS and CDR2 YFSETQ. This CDR3 has 16 residues.

This chain joins TRBV29-1 and TRBJ1-1; weak D call: TRBD1 (5 bases). V lost 0 bases and J lost 1, with 12 bases in between. Germline V gives CDR1 SQVTM, CDR2 ANQGSEA. This CDR3 has 15 residues. The CDR3 protein is CSVEDIGGRNTEAFF. The CDR3 DNA sequence: TGCAGCGTTGAAGATATCGGGGGGAGGAACACTGAAGCTTTCTTT. Using reference TRBV29-1 and TRBJ1-1 for the parts outside the CDR3, the full variable domain is SAVISQKPSRDICQRGTSLTIQCQVDSQVTMMFWYRQQPGQSLTLIATANQGSEATYESGFVIDKFPISRPNLTFSTLTVSNMSPEDSSIYLCSVEDIGGRNTEAFFGQGTRLTVV.